The present TCR beta chain was sequenced within a study of patients and donors after allogeneic stem cell transplantation. TCRdb re-called the RT-PCR reads with MiXCR, one entry per CDR3 protein. Of 800,000 to 1,000,000 distinct CDR3 sequences in the sample, roughly 18% were seen once. V trimming: 4 bases; J trimming: 5 bases; junction bases outside the gene matches: 9. Looked up from germline, CDR1 is SGHTA and CDR2 is FQGTGA. The CDR3 extends over 16 amino acids. This sequence was found in a human donor who was either an allogeneic HSCT recipient or a stem cell or donor lymphocyte infusion donor (not recorded which). It is not recorded whose cells these are; they may come from a transplant donor. The chain is built from TRBV7-3 and TRBJ2-2, with TRBD2 matching 8 bases. The sample was blood, either unsorted or a sorted T cell fraction (not recorded which). The CDR3 sequence is CASSSGSGSVTGELFF. In nucleotides, the CDR3 is TGTGCCAGCAGCTCCGGAAGCGGGAGTGTAACCGGGGAGCTGTTTTTT.